This T cell receptor beta chain was captured by sequencing in a study of cytomegalovirus exposure and HLA in healthy donors. Study-level findings and limits: Later on, a genetic analysis was performed. It linked a missense variant in DCLRE1C with V- and J-gene trimming of TCR beta. Rare TCR sequences predominated, though certain public TCRs were found in many donors. In a later analysis, parvovirus B19, influenza, CMV and Epstein-Barr virus appeared linked to several top co-occurrence clusters. Investigators reported 164 TCR beta chains as tied to cytomegalovirus.

A word on this clone: Its antigen is not known.

The PCR made use of 60 Vbeta and 13 Jbeta primers. Using immunoSEQ multiplex PCR, the repertoire was profiled, and TCRdb retains in-frame clones only, with some absent. Among over 120,000 clones listed, 60% to 80% were seen once. V was clipped by 6 bases and J by 4 bases, with 18 bases between them. Germline-derived CDR1 and CDR2 are LNHDA and SQIVND (reference sequence). This CDR3 spans 16 amino acids. The sequencing sample was made of PBMCs. This TCR was recovered from a male donor in good health and CMV-seronegative. The rearrangement links TRBV19 to TRBJ2-2, with D possibly TRBD2 on 5 matching bases. CDR3 sequence reads: CASRGLGSGSTGELFF. The CDR3 nucleotides read TGTGCCAGTAGGGGTCTTGGGAGTGGAAGCACCGGGGAGCTGTTTTTT.